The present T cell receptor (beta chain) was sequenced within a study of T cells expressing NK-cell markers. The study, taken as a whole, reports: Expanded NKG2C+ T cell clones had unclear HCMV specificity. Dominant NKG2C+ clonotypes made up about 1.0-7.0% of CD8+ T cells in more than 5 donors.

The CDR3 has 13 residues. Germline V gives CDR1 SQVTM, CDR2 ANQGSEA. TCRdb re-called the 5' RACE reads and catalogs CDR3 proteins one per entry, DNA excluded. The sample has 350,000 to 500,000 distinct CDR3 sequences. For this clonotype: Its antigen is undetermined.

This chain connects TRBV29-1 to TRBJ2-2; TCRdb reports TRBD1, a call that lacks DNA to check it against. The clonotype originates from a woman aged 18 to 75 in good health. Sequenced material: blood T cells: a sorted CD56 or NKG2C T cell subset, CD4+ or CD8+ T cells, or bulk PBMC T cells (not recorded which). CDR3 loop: CSVGTGGTGELFF.